What follows are 22 T cell receptor beta chains derived from one specimen sequenced in a study of T cell responses to AZD1222 COVID-19 vaccine. Measured with immunoSEQ multiplex PCR; TCRdb has only the in-frame clones, and not every one. The table lists approximately 150,000 clones, just under 95% of them singletons. The source was peripheral blood, collected after recovery from COVID-19. These receptors all stem from an adult who had recovered from COVID-19.

V and J are TRBV4-2 and TRBJ2-2, with TRBD2 as a possible D gene (6 bases). V lost 5 bases and J 3 bases, leaving 13 bases between the germline ends. Germline V gene data show CDR1 as LGHNA and CDR2 as YNFKEQ. There are 15 residues in the CDR3. CDR3 sequence: CASSFTGTDTGELFF. The CDR3 bases are TGTGCCAGCAGCTTCACCGGGACTGACACCGGGGAGCTGTTTTTT.

V usage is TRBV5-1 and J usage is TRBJ2-3; weak D call: TRBD1 (6 bases). Trimming removed 4 bases from V and 1 base from J, with 16 bases in between. This CDR3 contains 16 residues. The germline CDR1 and CDR2 sequences are SGHRS and YFSETQ. CDR3 nucleotides: TGCGCCAGCAGCGACAGAGACAGGTTGGGCACAGATACGCAGTATTTT. As protein: CASSDRDRLGTDTQYF.

The chain links TRBV28 to TRBJ1-2, with D unclear. V was pared by 1 base and J by 3 bases, with 3 bases between. This CDR3 comprises 12 residues. CDR1 is MDHEN and CDR2 is SYDVKM in the germline V gene. CDR3 sequence: CASSLSDYGYTF. The CDR3, as DNA: TGTGCCAGCAGTTTATCTGACTATGGCTACACCTTC.

V and J are TRBV28 and TRBJ2-7; TRBD2 agrees at 7 bases. The CDR3 is made up of 15 amino acids. V was pared by 3 bases and J by 2 bases, with 7 bases of the junction left unmatched. Germline V gives CDR1 MDHEN, CDR2 SYDVKM. The CDR3 region has the DNA TGTGCCAGCAGTTTGATTCGGGACTATGCCTACGAGCAGTACTTC. The encoded protein is CASSLIRDYAYEQYF.

This clone was seen once. The gene calls are TRBV10-1 and TRBJ2-5; D uncertain. V dropped 0 bases and J dropped 5 bases, with 10 bases sitting between them. The CDR3 spans 14 residues. Germline CDR1 is WNHNN and CDR2 is SYGVQD (reference sequence). The CDR3 coding sequence is TGCGCCAGCAGTGAGTCGGTCGTTGGGGAGACCCAGTACTTC. Amino acids: CASSESVVGETQYF.

The chain recombines TRBV28 with TRBJ1-6; D unclear. CDR3 length: 14 amino acids. Trimming took off 2 bases at V and 9 bases at J, with 11 bases between the two ends. Germline V gene lookup returns CDR1 MDHEN and CDR2 SYDVKM. CDR3 DNA: TGTGCCAGCAGTTTAGGAGGGCCGCGTTCACCCCTCCACTTT. This codes for CASSLGGPRSPLHF.

This clone was counted once. J is TRBJ2-7 and V is TRBV27, with D perhaps matching TRBD1 (6 bases). The CDR3 is 14 residues long. CDR1 MNHEY and CDR2 SMNVEV come from the germline V gene (reference sequence). Trimming left V 5 bases short and J 2 bases short, with 13 bases between. The CDR3: CASSPLTGAYEQYF. The DNA for the CDR3 is TGTGCCAGCAGTCCCCTGACAGGTGCCTACGAGCAGTACTTC.

The chain is built from TRBV7-8 and TRBJ2-2; a weak D match, TRBD2 (5 bases). Germline V gene sequence: CDR1 SGHVS, CDR2 FQNEAQ. V dropped 6 bases and J dropped 4 bases, with 18 bases sitting between them. The CDR3 spans 16 residues. The CDR3 here is CASSRSGRRGTGELFF. The CDR3 nucleotides are TGTGCCAGCAGTCGGAGCGGACGCCGGGGCACCGGGGAGCTGTTTTTT.

This rearrangement joins TRBV11-2 to TRBJ1-6; tentative D call: TRBD1 (6 bases). The germline V gene has CDR1 SGHAT and CDR2 FQNNGV. The CDR3 loop spans 14 amino acids. V was shortened by 5 bases and J by 8 bases, with 13 bases between the two germline ends. In nucleotides, the CDR3 is TGTGCCAGCAGCCCCCGCGGGGGCTATTCACCCCTCCACTTT. Residues: CASSPRGGYSPLHF.

This rearrangement joins TRBV20-1 to TRBJ2-7, with 7 bases identical to TRBD2. Germline V CDR1 and CDR2: DFQATT, SNEGSKA (reference sequence). The CDR3 runs 13 residues. The V and J ends lost 3 bases and 0 bases, in that order; junction bases with no gene match: 2. Here the CDR3 DNA reads TGCAGTGCTAGTAGCGGGTCCTCCTACGAGCAGTACTTC. This gives the protein CSASSGSSYEQYF.

CDR3 coding DNA: TGTGCCAGCAAGAGCCTTGCAGGGGCTAGAAATTCACCCCTCCACTTT. Translating gives CASKSLAGARNSPLHF. The chain is built from TRBV27 and TRBJ1-6; D possibly corresponds to TRBD1 (6 bases). The CDR3 has 16 residues. V lost 7 bases, J lost 7 bases, and 20 bases lay in between. The germline CDR1 and CDR2 sequences are MNHEY and SMNVEV (reference sequence).

The chain links TRBV28 to TRBJ1-1; 8 nucleotides agree with TRBD1. Per the germline V gene, CDR1 is MDHEN and CDR2 is SYDVKM. V was clipped by 6 bases and J by 0 bases; unmatched bases: 6. This CDR3 has 15 amino acids. The CDR3 here is CASRETGGMNTEAFF. The CDR3 region has the DNA TGTGCCAGCAGGGAAACAGGGGGGATGAACACTGAAGCTTTCTTT.

CDR3 amino acids: CASSETPGVEQYF. In DNA, the CDR3 is TGTGCCAGCAGCGAAACCCCAGGGGTCGAGCAGTACTTC. The chain joins TRBV7-3 to TRBJ2-7; weak D call: TRBD1 (6 bases). Trimming removed 5 bases at V and 6 bases at J, with 14 bases between. Germline values: CDR1 SGHTA, CDR2 FQGTGA. The CDR3 covers 13 residues.

The chain joins TRBV30 to TRBJ2-5; D not certain. The V gene lost 2 bases and the J gene lost 5 bases, with 12 bases spanning the gap. This CDR3 spans 13 amino acids. Looked up from germline, CDR1 is GTSNPN and CDR2 is SVGIG (reference sequence). In DNA, the CDR3 is TGTGCCTGGAGTCCCCCCGGAAGGGAGACCCAGTACTTC. This sequence encodes CAWSPPGRETQYF.

The J gene is TRBJ2-7, the V gene TRBV4-2; D possibly corresponds to TRBD1 (5 bases). Deletions cut 1 base from V and 5 bases from J, with 6 bases between. CDR1 and CDR2 from the germline V gene are LGHNA and YNFKEQ. The CDR3 is 12 residues long. Here the CDR3 reads CASSQVGDEQYF. CDR3 nucleotide sequence: TGTGCCAGCAGCCAAGTAGGGGACGAGCAGTACTTC.

The J gene is TRBJ2-2, the V gene TRBV18, with unresolved D. Germline V CDR1 and CDR2: KGHSH, LQKENI. The CDR3 consists of 15 residues. Trimming stripped 1 base from V and 2 bases from J, with 8 bases between. The CDR3 nucleotides read TGTGCCAGCTCACCACTTGAACTAAACACCGGGGAGCTGTTTTTT. It is translated as CASSPLELNTGELFF. Filled out from reference TRBV18 and TRBJ2-2, the complete variable domain reads NAGVMQNPRHLVRRRGQEARLRCSPMKGHSHVYWYRQLPEEGLKFMVYLQKENIIDESGMPKERFSAEFPKEGPSILRIQQVVRGDSAAYFCASSPLELNTGELFFGEGSRLTVL.

The rearrangement links TRBV11-3 to TRBJ1-6; unclear D gene. CDR1 and CDR2 from the germline V gene are SGHNT and YENEEA. There are 13 residues in the CDR3. The ends were cut back, 3 bases at V and 7 bases at J, with 7 bases in the middle. The CDR3: CASSFDGNSPLHF. CDR3 DNA: TGTGCCAGCAGCTTTGACGGAAATTCACCCCTCCACTTT.

V usage is TRBV7-9 and J usage is TRBJ2-1; 10 positions agree with TRBD2. There are 14 residues in the CDR3. The germline V gene encodes CDR1 SEHNR and CDR2 FQNEAQ (reference sequence). The V and J ends lost 5 bases and 4 bases, in that order; junction bases with no gene match: 2. CDR3 DNA sequence: TGTGCCAGCAGCGTGACTAGCGGGTACAATGAGCAGTTCTTC. Translated, it gives CASSVTSGYNEQFF.

The chain links TRBV28 to TRBJ1-5, with D possibly TRBD1 on 6 matching bases. Trimming shortened V by 6 bases and J by 6 bases, and 18 bases separated the two germline ends. This CDR3 is 15 amino acids long. Germline CDR1 is MDHEN and CDR2 is SYDVKM. The CDR3 coding sequence is TGTGCCAGCAGCCCGGACAGCGGCGGAGGTCAGCCCCAGCATTTT. Translating it yields CASSPDSGGGQPQHF.

This clone was detected only once. The chain carries TRBV7-2 and TRBJ1-5; 7 bases map to TRBD1. Per the germline V gene, CDR1 is SGHTA and CDR2 is FQGNSA. V lost 8 bases, J lost 0 bases, and 7 bases stayed unmatched. CDR3 length: 15 residues. CDR3 sequence reads: CASGQQGFSNQPQHF. DNA of the CDR3: TGTGCCAGCGGGCAACAGGGGTTTAGCAATCAGCCCCAGCATTTT.

The gene calls are TRBV6-1 and TRBJ2-5; D possibly corresponds to TRBD2 (6 bases). Germline V gives CDR1 MNHNS, CDR2 SASEGT. Trimming removed 2 bases from V and 7 bases from J, with 14 bases in between. The CDR3 is made up of 14 amino acids. CDR3 nucleotide sequence: TGTGCCAGCAGTGAACCTGGGGGGAGCCGGACCCAGTACTTC. It translates to CASSEPGGSRTQYF.

The V call is TRBV18, the J call TRBJ1-1; 7 nucleotides match TRBD1. Germline CDR1 and CDR2: KGHSH and LQKENI. V shed 6 bases and J 1 base; nucleotides not matched to a gene: 17. The CDR3 runs 18 residues. The CDR3 DNA reads TGTGCCAGCTCCCGGATGACAGGGCCCAGGGATGGGAACACTGAAGCTTTCTTT. This encodes CASSRMTGPRDGNTEAFF.